This TCR beta chain was identified in a study of CD8 T cell repertoires and HIV-1 epitope variants (dated by TCRdb to the early 2020s). Some background on the complete study: In separate culture wells, T cells were stimulated with each of twenty-five peptides that represented autologous and known Gag and Nef epitope variants. Among the control conditions were a peptide pool of CMV, EBV and flu, the Ebola AY9 epitope serving as a negative control, and a well with no peptide. The epitopes tested covered three Gag epitope families plus Nef HW9 and YT9. T cells were enriched with the EasySep Human T Cell Enrichment Kit and co-cultured with equal numbers of autologous T cell-negative cells as antigen-presenting cells. Cultures were maintained for ten to eleven days in IMDM with gentamicin, and half-media changes adding IL-2, IL-7 and IL-15 were performed on days 3 and 7. An aliquot of 1M T cells was saved as an uncultured baseline condition, separate from the approximately 75 T cell cultures. A total of around 80 T cell cultures were run, with each culture condition done in triplicate except for one peptide, which was done in duplicate.

Remarks on this clone: Its antigen is not yet known. Per-nucleotide qualities are absent, and no much larger clonotype sits a single base away.

Points the paper makes about the study in general: The Nef KF9 family was recognized by five clonotypes and the HW9 family by one, and no responses to the TAALDMSHF plasma variant were observed. Under 10 antigen-specific TCR beta clonotypes were identified, of which about six appeared to be cross-reactive for autologous or known escape epitope variants. The assay identified only TCR beta chains and indicated proliferation in response to antigen, without indicating T cell function or cytokine profile.

The EasySep Human CD8+ T Cell Enrichment Kit was used on day 10 to isolate CD8+ T cells from every culture. Sequencing of TCR beta CDR3 regions was done on the immunoSEQ platform at survey depth. The QIAamp DNA micro kit was used to extract genomic DNA from every cultured and uncultured CD8+ T cell population. The published analysis was carried out like this. Samples with fewer than 5,000 productive reads were excluded, resulting in the removal of about 6% of the 75 HIV peptide-stimulated cultures. A MANAFEST web app trimmed sequences to CDR3 and removed nonproductive sequences, CDR3s under 5 amino acids, and those not starting C or ending F/W. To count as antigen-specific, a clonotype had to be expanded in at least 2 of 3 replicates compared with the no-peptide control at FDR 0.01, and only within one epitope family. A frequency at least fivefold higher than in wells stimulated with peptides from other epitope families was additionally required for specific clonotypes. The immuneACCESS repertoire file appears here via TCRdb, limited to in-frame rearrangements. These files lack a portion of the clones; in checked studies, under half of the deficit traces to unresolved V genes, and the cause of the others is not known. D and trimming were read from the DNA, whereas the V and J calls and clone size are those reported in that table. For this sample there are fewer than 6,500 clones; about 62% appear just once. 40% of the sample is taken by the ten largest.

Per the germline V gene, MNHNS is the CDR1 and SASEGT is the CDR2. Compared with germline, V lacks 3 bases and J lacks 4 bases; bases without a gene match: 5. The CDR3 has 16 amino acids, counting the end cysteine and phenylalanine. Left in the record is the CDR3 DNA by itself, 48 bases read in frame from the first base. The V and J segments used are TRBV6-1 and TRBJ2-1; 11 nucleotides in the junction match TRBD2. The specimen sequenced was cultured CD8+ T cells derived from PBMCs. This receptor was taken from a male donor with HIV. In nucleotides, the sequence is TGTGCCAGCAGTGAGTGGCTAGCGGGAGGTTACAATGAGCAGTTCTTC. Its translation is CASSEWLAGGYNEQFF.